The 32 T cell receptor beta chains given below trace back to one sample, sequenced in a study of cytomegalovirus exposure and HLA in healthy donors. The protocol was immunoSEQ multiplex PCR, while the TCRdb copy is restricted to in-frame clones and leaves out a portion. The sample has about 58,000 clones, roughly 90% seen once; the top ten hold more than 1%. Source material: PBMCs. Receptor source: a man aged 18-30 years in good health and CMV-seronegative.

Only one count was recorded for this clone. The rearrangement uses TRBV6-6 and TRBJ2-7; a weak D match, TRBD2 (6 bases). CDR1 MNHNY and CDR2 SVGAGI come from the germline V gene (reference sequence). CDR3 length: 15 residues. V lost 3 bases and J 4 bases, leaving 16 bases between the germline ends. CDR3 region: CASSYGGTPGYEQYF. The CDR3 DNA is TGTGCCAGCAGTTATGGCGGGACCCCGGGGTACGAGCAGTACTTC.

CDR3 sequence reads: CAISDYGTHRAGLYEQYF. As DNA, the CDR3 is TGTGCCATCAGTGATTACGGTACACACAGGGCAGGGCTGTACGAGCAGTACTTC. V and J are TRBV10-3 and TRBJ2-7, with a tentative D call TRBD1 (6 bases). Trimming removed 3 bases from V and 4 bases from J, with 25 bases in between. The CDR3 runs to 18 residues. Germline values: CDR1 ENHRY, CDR2 SYGVKD.

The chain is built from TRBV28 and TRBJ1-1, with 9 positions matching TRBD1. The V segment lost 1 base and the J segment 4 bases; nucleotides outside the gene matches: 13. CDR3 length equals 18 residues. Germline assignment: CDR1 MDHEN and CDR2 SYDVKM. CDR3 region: CASSLSESGTGTTTEAFF. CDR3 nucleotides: TGTGCCAGCAGTTTATCTGAATCGGGGACAGGGACAACCACTGAAGCTTTCTTT.

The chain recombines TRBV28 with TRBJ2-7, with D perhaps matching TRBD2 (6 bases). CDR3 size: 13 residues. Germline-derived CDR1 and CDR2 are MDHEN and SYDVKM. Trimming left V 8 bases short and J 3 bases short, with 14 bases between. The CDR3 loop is CASGPTSLYEQYF. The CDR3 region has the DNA TGTGCCAGCGGCCCCACTAGCCTCTACGAGCAGTACTTC.

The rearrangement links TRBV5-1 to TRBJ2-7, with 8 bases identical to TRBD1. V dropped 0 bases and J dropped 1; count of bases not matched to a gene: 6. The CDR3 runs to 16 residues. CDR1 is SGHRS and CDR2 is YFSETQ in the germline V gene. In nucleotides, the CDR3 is TGCGCCAGCAGCTTGGCCGGGGACAGGTGGTCCTACGAGCAGTACTTC. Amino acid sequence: CASSLAGDRWSYEQYF.

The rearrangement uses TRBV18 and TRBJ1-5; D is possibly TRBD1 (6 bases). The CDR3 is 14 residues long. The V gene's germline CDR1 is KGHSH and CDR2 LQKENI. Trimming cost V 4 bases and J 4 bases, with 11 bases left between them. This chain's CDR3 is CASSLGGGNQPQHF. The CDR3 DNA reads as TGTGCCAGCTCACTGGGAGGGGGGAATCAGCCCCAGCATTTT.

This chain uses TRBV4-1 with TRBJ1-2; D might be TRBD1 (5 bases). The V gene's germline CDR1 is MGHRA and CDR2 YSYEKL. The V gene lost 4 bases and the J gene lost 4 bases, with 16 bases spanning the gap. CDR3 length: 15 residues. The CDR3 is CASSPAGGVSYGYTF. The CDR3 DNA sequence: TGCGCCAGCAGCCCAGCCGGGGGAGTGAGCTATGGCTACACCTTC.

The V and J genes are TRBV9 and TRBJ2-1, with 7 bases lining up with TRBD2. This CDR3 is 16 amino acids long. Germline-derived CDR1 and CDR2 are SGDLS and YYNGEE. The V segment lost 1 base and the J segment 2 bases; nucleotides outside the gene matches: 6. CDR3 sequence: CASSVMGGLPYNEQFF. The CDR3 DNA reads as TGTGCCAGCAGCGTAATGGGGGGGTTACCCTACAATGAGCAGTTCTTC.

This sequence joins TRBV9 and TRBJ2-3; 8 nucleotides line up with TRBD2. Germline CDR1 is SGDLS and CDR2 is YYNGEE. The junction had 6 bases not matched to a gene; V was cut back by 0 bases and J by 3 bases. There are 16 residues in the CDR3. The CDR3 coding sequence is TGTGCCAGCAGCGTAGCAGCGGGAGAGAGGACAGATACGCAGTATTTT. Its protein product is CASSVAAGERTDTQYF.

The CDR3 DNA reads as TGTGCCAGCAGTTTAAATTTTGGATGGTTTGGGCTACACGAGCAGTACTTC. It encodes CASSLNFGWFGLHEQYF. The gene calls are TRBV28 and TRBJ2-7; D remains unclear. Between the trimmed V and J ends, which lost 2 bases and 5 bases, there was a span of 22 bases. Germline CDR1 and CDR2: MDHEN and SYDVKM. The CDR3 extends over 17 amino acids.

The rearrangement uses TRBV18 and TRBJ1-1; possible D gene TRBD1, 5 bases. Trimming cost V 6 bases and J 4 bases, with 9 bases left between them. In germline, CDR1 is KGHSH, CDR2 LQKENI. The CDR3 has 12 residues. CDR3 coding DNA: TGTGCCAGCTCTCAGGGCCGCACTGAAGCTTTCTTT. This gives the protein CASSQGRTEAFF. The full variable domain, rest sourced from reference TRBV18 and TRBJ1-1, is NAGVMQNPRHLVRRRGQEARLRCSPMKGHSHVYWYRQLPEEGLKFMVYLQKENIIDESGMPKERFSAEFPKEGPSILRIQQVVRGDSAAYFCASSQGRTEAFFGQGTRLTVV.

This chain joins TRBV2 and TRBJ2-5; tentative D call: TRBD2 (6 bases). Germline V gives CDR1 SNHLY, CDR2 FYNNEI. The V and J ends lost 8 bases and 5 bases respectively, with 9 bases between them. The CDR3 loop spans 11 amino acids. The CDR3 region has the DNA TGTGCCAGCGGAGGGAGTGAGACCCAGTACTTC. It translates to CASGGSETQYF.

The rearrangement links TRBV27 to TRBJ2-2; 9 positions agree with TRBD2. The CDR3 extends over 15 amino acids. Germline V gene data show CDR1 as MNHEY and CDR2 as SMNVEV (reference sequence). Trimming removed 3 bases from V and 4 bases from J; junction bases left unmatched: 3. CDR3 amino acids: CASSFPAGGTGELFF. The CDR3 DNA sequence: TGTGCCAGCAGTTTCCCAGCGGGAGGCACCGGGGAGCTGTTTTTT.

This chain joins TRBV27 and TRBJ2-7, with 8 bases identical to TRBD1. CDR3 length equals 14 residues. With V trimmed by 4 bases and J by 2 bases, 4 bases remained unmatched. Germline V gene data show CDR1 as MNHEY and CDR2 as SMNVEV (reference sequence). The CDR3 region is CASSSGQGPYEQYF. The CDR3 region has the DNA TGTGCCAGCAGTTCAGGACAGGGACCCTACGAGCAGTACTTC.

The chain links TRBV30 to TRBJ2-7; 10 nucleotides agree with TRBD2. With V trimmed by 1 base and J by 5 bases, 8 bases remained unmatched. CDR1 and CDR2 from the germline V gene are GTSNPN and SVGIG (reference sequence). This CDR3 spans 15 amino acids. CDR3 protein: CAWSDKGLAGDEQYF. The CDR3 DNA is TGTGCCTGGAGTGATAAGGGGCTAGCGGGAGACGAGCAGTACTTC.

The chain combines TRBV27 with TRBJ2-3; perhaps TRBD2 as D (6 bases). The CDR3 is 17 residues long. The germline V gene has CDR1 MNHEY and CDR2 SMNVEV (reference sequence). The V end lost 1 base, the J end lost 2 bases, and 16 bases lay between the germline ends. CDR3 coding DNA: TGTGCCAGCAGTTTATGGGGGGACGGGCTATACACAGATACGCAGTATTTT. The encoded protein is CASSLWGDGLYTDTQYF.

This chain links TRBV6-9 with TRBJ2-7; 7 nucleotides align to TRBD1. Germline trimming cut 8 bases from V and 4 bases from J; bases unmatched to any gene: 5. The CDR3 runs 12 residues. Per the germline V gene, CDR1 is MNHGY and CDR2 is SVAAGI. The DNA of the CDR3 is TGTGCCAGCCACAGGGGTTGTTACGAGCAGTACTTC. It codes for CASHRGCYEQYF.

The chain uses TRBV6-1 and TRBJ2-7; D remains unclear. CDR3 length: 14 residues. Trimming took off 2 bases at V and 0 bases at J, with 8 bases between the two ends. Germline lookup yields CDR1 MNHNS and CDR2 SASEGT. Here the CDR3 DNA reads TGTGCCAGCAGTGAAATGGGCAGCTCCTACGAGCAGTACTTC. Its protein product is CASSEMGSSYEQYF.

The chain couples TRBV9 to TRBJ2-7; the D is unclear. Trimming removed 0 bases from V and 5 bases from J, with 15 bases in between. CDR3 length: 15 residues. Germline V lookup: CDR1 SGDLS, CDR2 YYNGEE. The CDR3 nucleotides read TGTGCCAGCAGCGTAGGGGTCGGGTTAGAAGACGAGCAGTACTTC. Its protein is CASSVGVGLEDEQYF.

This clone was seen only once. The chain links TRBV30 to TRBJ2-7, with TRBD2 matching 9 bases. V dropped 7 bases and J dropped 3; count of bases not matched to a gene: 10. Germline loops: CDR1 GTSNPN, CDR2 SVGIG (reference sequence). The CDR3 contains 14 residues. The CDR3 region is CALAAGGGLYEQYF. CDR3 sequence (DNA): TGTGCCTTAGCTGCGGGGGGGGGTCTCTACGAGCAGTACTTC.

CDR3 residues: CASSHQDRGEQYF. DNA of the CDR3: TGTGCCAGCAGCCACCAAGACAGGGGCGAGCAGTACTTC. V usage is TRBV4-2 and J usage is TRBJ2-7, with 8 bases lining up with TRBD1. Unmatched junction bases numbered 4, after V lost 3 bases and J lost 6 bases. This CDR3 is 13 amino acids long. Germline loops: CDR1 LGHNA, CDR2 YNFKEQ.

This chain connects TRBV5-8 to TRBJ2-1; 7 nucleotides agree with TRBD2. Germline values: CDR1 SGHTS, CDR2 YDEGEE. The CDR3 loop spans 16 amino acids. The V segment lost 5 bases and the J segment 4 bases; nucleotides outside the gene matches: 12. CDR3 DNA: TGTGCCAGCAGTCCCGCCTCTAGCGGAGTTTACAATGAGCAGTTCTTC. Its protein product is CASSPASSGVYNEQFF.

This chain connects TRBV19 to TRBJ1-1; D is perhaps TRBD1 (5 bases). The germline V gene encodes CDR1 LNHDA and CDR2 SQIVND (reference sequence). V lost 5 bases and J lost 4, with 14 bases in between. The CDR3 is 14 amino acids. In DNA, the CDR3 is TGTGCCAGTAGTTGGGGCCCGGGGGGCACTGAAGCTTTCTTT. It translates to CASSWGPGGTEAFF. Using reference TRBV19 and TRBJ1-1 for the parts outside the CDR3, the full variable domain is DGGITQSPKYLFRKEGQNVTLSCEQNLNHDAMYWYRQDPGQGLRLIYYSQIVNDFQKGDIAEGYSVSREKKESFPLTVTSAQKNPTAFYLCASSWGPGGTEAFFGQGTRLTVV.

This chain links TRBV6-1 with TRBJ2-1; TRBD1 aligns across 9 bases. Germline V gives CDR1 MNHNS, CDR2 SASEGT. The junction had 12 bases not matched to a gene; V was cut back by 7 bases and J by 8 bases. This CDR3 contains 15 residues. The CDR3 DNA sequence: TGTGCCAGCACCCCAGGGGGACAGGGATCCGATGAGCAGTTCTTC. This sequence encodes CASTPGGQGSDEQFF.

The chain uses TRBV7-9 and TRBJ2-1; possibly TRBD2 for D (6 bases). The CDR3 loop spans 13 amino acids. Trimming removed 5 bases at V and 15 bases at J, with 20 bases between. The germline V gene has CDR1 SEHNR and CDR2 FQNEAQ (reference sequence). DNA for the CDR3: TGTGCCAGCAGCAGAAAAAAGACTAGTTCTTTGTTCTTC. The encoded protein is CASSRKKTSSLFF.

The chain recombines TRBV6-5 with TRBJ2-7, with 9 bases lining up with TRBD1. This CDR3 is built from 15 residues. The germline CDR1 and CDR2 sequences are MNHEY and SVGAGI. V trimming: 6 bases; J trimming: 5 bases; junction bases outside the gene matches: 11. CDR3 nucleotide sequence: TGTGCCAGCAGACCGCCGACAGGGGGTATCAACGAGCAGTACTTC. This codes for CASRPPTGGINEQYF.

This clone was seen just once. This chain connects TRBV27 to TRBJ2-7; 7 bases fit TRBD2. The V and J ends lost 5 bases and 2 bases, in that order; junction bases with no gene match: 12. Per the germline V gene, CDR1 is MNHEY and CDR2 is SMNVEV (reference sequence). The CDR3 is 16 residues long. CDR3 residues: CASSPLGGRGTYEQYF. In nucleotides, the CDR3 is TGTGCCAGCAGTCCTCTGGGGGGGAGGGGAACCTACGAGCAGTACTTC.

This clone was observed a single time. The CDR3 loop reads CASSLRGQAYEQYF. The CDR3 nucleotides are TGTGCCAGCAGCTTAAGGGGACAGGCCTACGAGCAGTACTTC. The chain joins TRBV13 to TRBJ2-7; TRBD1 matches 8 bases. With 2 bases clipped from V and 2 bases from J, the junction kept 2 bases outside the gene matches. Germline CDR1 is PRHDT and CDR2 is FYEKMQ (reference sequence). CDR3 length equals 14 residues.

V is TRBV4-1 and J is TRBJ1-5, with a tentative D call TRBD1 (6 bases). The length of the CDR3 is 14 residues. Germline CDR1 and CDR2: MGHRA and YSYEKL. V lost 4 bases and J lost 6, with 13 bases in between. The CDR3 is CASSPTGLGQPQHF. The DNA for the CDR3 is TGCGCCAGCAGCCCGACAGGTTTAGGTCAGCCCCAGCATTTT.

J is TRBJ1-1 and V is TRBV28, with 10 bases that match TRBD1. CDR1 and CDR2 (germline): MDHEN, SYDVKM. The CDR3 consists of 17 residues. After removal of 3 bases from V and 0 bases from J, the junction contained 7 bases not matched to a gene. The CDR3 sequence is CASSFRDRGPMNTEAFF. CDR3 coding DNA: TGTGCCAGCAGTTTCCGGGACAGGGGACCCATGAACACTGAAGCTTTCTTT.

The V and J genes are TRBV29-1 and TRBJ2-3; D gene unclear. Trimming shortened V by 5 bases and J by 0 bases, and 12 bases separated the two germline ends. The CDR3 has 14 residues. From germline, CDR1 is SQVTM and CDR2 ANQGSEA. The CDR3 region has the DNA TGCAGCGTTTCCCAAGCGTTTAGCACAGATACGCAGTATTTT. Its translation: CSVSQAFSTDTQYF.

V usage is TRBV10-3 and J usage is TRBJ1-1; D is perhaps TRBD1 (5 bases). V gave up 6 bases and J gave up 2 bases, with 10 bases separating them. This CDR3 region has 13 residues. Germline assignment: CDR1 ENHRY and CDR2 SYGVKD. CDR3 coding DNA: TGTGCCATCAGACAGGAGAAAAACACTGAAGCTTTCTTT. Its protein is CAIRQEKNTEAFF.